This T cell receptor (beta chain) was retrieved from a study of OX40 agonist ivuxolimab in advanced cancers. The wider study: Given to patients was ivuxolimab, an agonistic anti-OX40 (CD134) antibody. Age averaged 60 years (range about 20 to 79), and more than 80% were male. Study-wide findings and caveats: Some patients without response likewise showed low normalized clonal expansion. On average, CD8+ T cells had more expanded clones than CD4+.

Remarks on this clone: Its antigen remains unidentified.

Data came from immunoSEQ multiplex PCR; TCRdb stores just in-frame clones and leaves some out. The table includes some 10,000 clones, roughly 63% detected once. Material: CD4+ or CD8+ T cells sorted from blood, obtained in a trial of the OX40 agonist ivuxolimab. The TCR originated in an adult with an advanced solid tumor such as melanoma, head and neck, liver or kidney cancer.

The CDR3 DNA reads as TGTGCCAGCAGTTCCAACTCAGGGTACACTGAAGCTTTCTTT. Translated: CASSSNSGYTEAFF. The chain is built from TRBV6-9 and TRBJ1-1, with D perhaps matching TRBD1 (5 bases). The CDR3 consists of 14 residues. Germline V lookup: CDR1 MNHGY, CDR2 SVAAGI. Trimming stripped 4 bases from V and 3 bases from J, with 12 bases between.